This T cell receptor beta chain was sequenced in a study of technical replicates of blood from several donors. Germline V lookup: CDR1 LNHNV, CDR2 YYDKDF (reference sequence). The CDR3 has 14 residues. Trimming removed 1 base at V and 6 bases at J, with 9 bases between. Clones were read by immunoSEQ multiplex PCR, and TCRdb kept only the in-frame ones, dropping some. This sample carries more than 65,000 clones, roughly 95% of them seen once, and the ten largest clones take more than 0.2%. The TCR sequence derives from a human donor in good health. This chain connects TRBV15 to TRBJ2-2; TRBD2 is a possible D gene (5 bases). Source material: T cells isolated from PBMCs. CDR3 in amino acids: CATSRAASPGELFF. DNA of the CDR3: TGTGCCACCAGCAGAGCGGCTAGCCCCGGGGAGCTGTTTTTT.